A selection of T cell receptor beta chains follows, all from one sample in a study of T cell changes during pregnancy in multiple sclerosis. Sequencing was performed with immunoSEQ multiplex PCR; in TCRdb, only in-frame clones are kept and a portion is missing. The sample includes about 50,000 clones, roughly 92% of them seen just once. Specimen: CD8+ T cells from peripheral blood mononuclear cells, collected before pregnancy. The source is a female donor with multiple sclerosis, enrolled in a pregnancy study. Each CDR3 is given with its conserved first and last residue. Fields, in order: D gene, V gene, clone size, J gene, CDR3 protein, CDR3 DNA. D genes are given only for firm matches. A row's size may be missing; if present it is once, few, many or a size class.

D gene: NA; V gene: TRBV6-5; clone size: NA; J gene: TRBJ2-5; CDR3 protein: CASSYSGALGETQYF; CDR3 DNA: TGTGCCAGCAGTTACTCGGGGGCCTTGGGGGAGACCCAGTACTTC
D gene: NA; V gene: TRBV29-1; clone size: NA; J gene: TRBJ2-1; CDR3 protein: CSVQQVNWNEQFF; CDR3 DNA: TGCAGCGTTCAACAGGTTAATTGGAATGAGCAGTTCTTC
D gene: NA; V gene: TRBV4-2; clone size: NA; J gene: TRBJ1-1; CDR3 protein: CASSQERAQGNTEAFF; CDR3 DNA: TGTGCCAGCAGCCAAGAAAGGGCACAGGGGAACACTGAAGCTTTCTTT
D gene: NA; V gene: TRBV7-6; clone size: NA; J gene: TRBJ2-2; CDR3 protein: CASSLYVPREKTGELFF; CDR3 DNA: TGTGCCAGCAGCTTATATGTACCTCGGGAGAAGACGGGGGAGCTGTTTTTT
D gene: NA; V gene: TRBV30; clone size: NA; J gene: TRBJ1-2; CDR3 protein: CAWSADTKLYYGYTF; CDR3 DNA: TGTGCCTGGAGTGCGGACACTAAGCTGTACTATGGCTACACCTTC
D gene: NA; V gene: TRBV30; clone size: NA; J gene: TRBJ1-1; CDR3 protein: CAWSSGFTEAFF; CDR3 DNA: TGTGCCTGGTCGTCGGGTTTCACTGAAGCTTTCTTT
D gene: TRBD2; V gene: TRBV7-3; clone size: NA; J gene: TRBJ2-3; CDR3 protein: CASSLGAGEGQYF; CDR3 DNA: TGTGCCAGCAGCTTAGGTGCGGGAGAGGGGCAGTATTTT
D gene: TRBD1; V gene: TRBV11-2; clone size: NA; J gene: TRBJ1-5; CDR3 protein: CASSLDRGANQPQHF; CDR3 DNA: TGTGCCAGCAGTTTGGACAGGGGGGCGAATCAGCCCCAGCATTTT
D gene: TRBD2; V gene: TRBV7-2; clone size: NA; J gene: TRBJ2-7; CDR3 protein: CASSLFPAGGSYEQYF; CDR3 DNA: TGTGCCAGCAGCTTGTTCCCAGCGGGAGGCTCCTACGAGCAGTACTTC
D gene: NA; V gene: TRBV27; clone size: NA; J gene: TRBJ2-4; CDR3 protein: CASMRTVLAKNIQYF; CDR3 DNA: TGTGCCAGCATGAGGACAGTACTAGCCAAAAACATTCAGTACTTC
D gene: TRBD2; V gene: TRBV30; clone size: NA; J gene: TRBJ2-2; CDR3 protein: CAWSDSGRAFTGELFF; CDR3 DNA: TGTGCCTGGAGTGATAGCGGGAGGGCCTTCACCGGGGAGCTGTTTTTT
D gene: NA; V gene: TRBV4-3; clone size: NA; J gene: TRBJ1-1; CDR3 protein: CASSLRVVTEAFF; CDR3 DNA: TGCGCCAGCAGCCTGAGGGTCGTCACTGAAGCTTTCTTT
D gene: TRBD2; V gene: TRBV27; clone size: NA; J gene: TRBJ2-1; CDR3 protein: CASSFPPGLAYNEQFF; CDR3 DNA: TGTGCCAGCAGTTTCCCTCCGGGACTAGCATACAATGAGCAGTTCTTC
D gene: NA; V gene: TRBV27; clone size: NA; J gene: TRBJ2-7; CDR3 protein: CASKKGAAYEQYF; CDR3 DNA: TGTGCCAGCAAAAAAGGGGCAGCGTACGAGCAGTACTTC
D gene: TRBD1; V gene: TRBV13; clone size: NA; J gene: TRBJ2-1; CDR3 protein: CASRQGARNEQFF; CDR3 DNA: TGTGCCAGCAGACAGGGGGCTCGGAATGAGCAGTTCTTC
D gene: TRBD1; V gene: TRBV29-1; clone size: once; J gene: TRBJ1-1; CDR3 protein: CSVEIEGTGGQYTEAFF; CDR3 DNA: TGCAGCGTTGAAATAGAAGGGACAGGGGGCCAGTACACTGAAGCTTTCTTT
D gene: NA; V gene: TRBV29-1; clone size: NA; J gene: TRBJ1-2; CDR3 protein: CSVGLSREDGYTF; CDR3 DNA: TGCAGCGTTGGCCTGTCCAGGGAGGATGGCTACACCTTC
D gene: TRBD2; V gene: TRBV5-4; clone size: NA; J gene: TRBJ2-7; CDR3 protein: CASSLEGGRAGEQYF; CDR3 DNA: TGTGCCAGCAGCTTGGAGGGAGGGAGGGCGGGTGAGCAGTACTTC
D gene: TRBD1; V gene: TRBV27; clone size: NA; J gene: TRBJ1-1; CDR3 protein: CATTLTGGVGNTEAFF; CDR3 DNA: TGTGCCACCACCCTTACAGGGGGCGTTGGAAACACTGAAGCTTTCTTT
D gene: NA; V gene: TRBV20-1; clone size: NA; J gene: TRBJ2-3; CDR3 protein: CSAIKTDTQYF; CDR3 DNA: TGCAGTGCTATTAAAACAGATACGCAGTATTTT
D gene: NA; V gene: TRBV27; clone size: NA; J gene: TRBJ2-1; CDR3 protein: CASSNPGRDEQFF; CDR3 DNA: TGTGCCAGCAGTAACCCAGGCAGGGATGAGCAGTTCTTC
D gene: TRBD2; V gene: TRBV28; clone size: NA; J gene: TRBJ2-7; CDR3 protein: CASSFTSGRVDEQYF; CDR3 DNA: TGTGCCAGCAGTTTCACTAGCGGGAGGGTCGACGAGCAGTACTTC
D gene: NA; V gene: TRBV11-2; clone size: NA; J gene: TRBJ2-5; CDR3 protein: CASSFLTGQETQYF; CDR3 DNA: TGTGCCAGCAGCTTCCTCACAGGCCAAGAGACCCAGTACTTC
D gene: NA; V gene: TRBV27; clone size: few; J gene: TRBJ1-1; CDR3 protein: CASSLGQGLNTEAFF; CDR3 DNA: TGTGCCAGCAGTTTGGGTCAGGGATTGAACACTGAAGCTTTCTTT
D gene: NA; V gene: TRBV25-1; clone size: NA; J gene: TRBJ1-1; CDR3 protein: CASSEYIEGNTEAFF; CDR3 DNA: TGTGCCAGCAGTGAATATATCGAGGGGAACACTGAAGCTTTCTTT
D gene: TRBD1; V gene: TRBV6-1; clone size: NA; J gene: TRBJ1-2; CDR3 protein: CASSGEGTGLTNYGYTF; CDR3 DNA: TGTGCCAGCAGTGGCGAGGGGACAGGCCTTACTAACTATGGCTACACCTTC
D gene: TRBD1; V gene: TRBV28; clone size: NA; J gene: TRBJ1-5; CDR3 protein: CASSLGQGVQPQHF; CDR3 DNA: TGTGCCAGCAGTTTAGGGCAGGGGGTTCAGCCCCAGCATTTT
D gene: NA; V gene: TRBV25-1; clone size: NA; J gene: TRBJ1-2; CDR3 protein: CASSEYWEKNGYTF; CDR3 DNA: TGTGCCAGCAGTGAATACTGGGAGAAGAATGGCTACACCTTC
D gene: NA; V gene: TRBV9; clone size: NA; J gene: TRBJ2-4; CDR3 protein: CASSAGGGVGIQYF; CDR3 DNA: TGTGCCAGCAGCGCGGGGGGCGGGGTAGGCATTCAGTACTTC
D gene: NA; V gene: TRBV19; clone size: NA; J gene: TRBJ2-3; CDR3 protein: CASRGGTAYSTDTQYF; CDR3 DNA: TGTGCCAGTAGAGGGGGGACAGCCTATAGCACAGATACGCAGTATTTT
D gene: TRBD2; V gene: TRBV11-2; clone size: NA; J gene: TRBJ2-1; CDR3 protein: CASSSGLGENNEQFF; CDR3 DNA: TGTGCCAGCAGCTCAGGACTAGGGGAGAACAATGAGCAGTTCTTC
D gene: NA; V gene: TRBV15; clone size: NA; J gene: TRBJ2-5; CDR3 protein: CATSRDDPSTRETQYF; CDR3 DNA: TGTGCCACCAGCAGAGATGATCCCTCCACGAGAGAGACCCAGTACTTC
D gene: TRBD2; V gene: TRBV5-8; clone size: NA; J gene: TRBJ2-1; CDR3 protein: CATEPGLAANEQFF; CDR3 DNA: TGTGCCACCGAACCGGGACTAGCGGCCAATGAGCAGTTCTTC
D gene: NA; V gene: TRBV5-1; clone size: once; J gene: TRBJ2-3; CDR3 protein: CASSPSEGPSVRTQYF; CDR3 DNA: TGCGCCAGCAGCCCGTCGGAGGGCCCCTCTGTGCGCACGCAGTATTTT
D gene: TRBD2; V gene: TRBV10-1; clone size: NA; J gene: TRBJ2-2; CDR3 protein: CASSPGLAGIGELFF; CDR3 DNA: TGCGCCAGCAGTCCGGGACTAGCGGGAATCGGGGAGCTGTTTTTT
D gene: TRBD2; V gene: TRBV5-1; clone size: NA; J gene: TRBJ2-3; CDR3 protein: CASSLRIGLAGTDTQYF; CDR3 DNA: TGCGCCAGCAGCTTGAGGATTGGACTAGCCGGCACAGATACGCAGTATTTT
D gene: NA; V gene: TRBV7-6; clone size: NA; J gene: TRBJ2-1; CDR3 protein: CASSFEDGGGEQFF; CDR3 DNA: TGTGCCAGCAGCTTTGAGGACGGGGGAGGTGAGCAGTTCTTC
D gene: NA; V gene: TRBV28; clone size: NA; J gene: TRBJ2-1; CDR3 protein: CASSLAQYNEQFF; CDR3 DNA: TGTGCCAGCAGTTTAGCACAGTACAATGAGCAGTTCTTC
D gene: NA; V gene: TRBV19; clone size: NA; J gene: TRBJ1-1; CDR3 protein: CAIRERGRGTEAFF; CDR3 DNA: TGTGCCATTAGGGAGAGAGGCCGCGGGACTGAAGCTTTCTTT
D gene: NA; V gene: TRBV27; clone size: NA; J gene: TRBJ1-1; CDR3 protein: CASSSLQGVSTEAFF; CDR3 DNA: TGTGCCAGCAGTTCTTTACAGGGTGTGAGCACTGAAGCTTTCTTT
D gene: TRBD2; V gene: TRBV2; clone size: NA; J gene: TRBJ2-2; CDR3 protein: CASGLAANTGELFF; CDR3 DNA: TGTGCCAGCGGACTAGCGGCGAACACCGGGGAGCTGTTTTTT
D gene: TRBD2; V gene: TRBV7-9; clone size: NA; J gene: TRBJ2-7; CDR3 protein: CASSRLAGEGEQYF; CDR3 DNA: TGTGCCAGCAGCCGACTAGCGGGAGAGGGCGAGCAGTACTTC
D gene: NA; V gene: TRBV7-9; clone size: NA; J gene: TRBJ2-2; CDR3 protein: CASSFLTGSTGELFF; CDR3 DNA: TGTGCCAGCAGCTTCTTGACAGGAAGCACCGGGGAGCTGTTTTTT
D gene: NA; V gene: TRBV27; clone size: NA; J gene: TRBJ1-2; CDR3 protein: CASSLSPGYGYTF; CDR3 DNA: TGTGCCAGCAGTTTATCTCCGGGGTACGGCTACACCTTC
D gene: NA; V gene: TRBV9; clone size: NA; J gene: TRBJ2-1; CDR3 protein: CASSGGDNSYNEQFF; CDR3 DNA: TGTGCCAGCAGCGGTGGGGACAACTCCTACAATGAGCAGTTCTTC
D gene: NA; V gene: TRBV7-6; clone size: NA; J gene: TRBJ2-2; CDR3 protein: CASSSGLSTGELFF; CDR3 DNA: TGTGCCAGCAGCTCCGGACTGAGCACCGGGGAGCTGTTTTTT
D gene: TRBD2; V gene: TRBV27; clone size: NA; J gene: TRBJ2-3; CDR3 protein: CASSGRGRATDTQYF; CDR3 DNA: TGTGCCAGCAGTGGGCGCGGGAGGGCCACAGATACGCAGTATTTT
D gene: TRBD2; V gene: TRBV7-9; clone size: NA; J gene: TRBJ2-5; CDR3 protein: CASSLDGTSGRVFQETQYF; CDR3 DNA: TGTGCCAGCAGCTTAGATGGGACTAGCGGGAGGGTATTCCAAGAGACCCAGTACTTC